The TCR beta chain under discussion was sequenced for a study of a mutant IDH1 vaccine in newly diagnosed glioma. Turning to the study itself: All eight of the vaccinations patients received fell in weeks 1, 3, 5, 7, 11, 15, 19 and 23. Every participant had undergone radiotherapy, temozolomide, or both before, and most underwent both.

Sample time point: week 5, during vaccination. Alongside topical imiquimod, each dose of vaccine comprised 300 ug of mutant IDH1 20-mer peptide. The study enrolled donors with new WHO grade 3 or 4 IDH1-mutant, ATRX-lost astrocytomas. The protocol was immunoSEQ multiplex PCR, while the TCRdb copy is restricted to in-frame clones and leaves out a portion. This sample has about 42,000 clones, with approximately 83% found just once. The CDR3 covers 11 residues. The germline CDR1 and CDR2 sequences are LNHDA and SQIVND (reference sequence). The V end lost 6 bases, the J end lost 3 bases, and 6 bases lay between the germline ends. As regards this clone: The antigen is not known.

The sequence derives from a man aged 40-50 years with glioma. Sequenced material: PBMCs, taken from a glioma patient whose treatment included an IDH1 peptide vaccine. This rearrangement joins TRBV19 to TRBJ2-7; no firm D call. The CDR3: CASSFLYEQYF. The CDR3 DNA follows: TGTGCCAGTAGCTTCCTCTACGAGCAGTACTTC.